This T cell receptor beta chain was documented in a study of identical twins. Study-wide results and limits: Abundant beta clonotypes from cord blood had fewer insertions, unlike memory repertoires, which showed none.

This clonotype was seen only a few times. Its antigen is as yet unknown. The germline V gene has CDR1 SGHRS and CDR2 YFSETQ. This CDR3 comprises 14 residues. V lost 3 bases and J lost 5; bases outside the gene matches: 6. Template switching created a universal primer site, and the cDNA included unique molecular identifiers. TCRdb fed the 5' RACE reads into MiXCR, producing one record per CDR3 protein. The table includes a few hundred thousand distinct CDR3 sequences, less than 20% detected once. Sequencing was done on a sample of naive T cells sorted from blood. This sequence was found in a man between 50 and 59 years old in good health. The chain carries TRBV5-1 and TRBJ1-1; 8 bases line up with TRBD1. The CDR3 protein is CASSSRTGRTEAFF. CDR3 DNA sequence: TGCGCCAGCAGCTCCCGGACAGGGAGGACTGAAGCTTTCTTT.